Presented here are 27 T cell receptor beta chains from one specimen sequenced in a study of control samples from healthy donors and cancer patients (dated by TCRdb to 2018 to 2021). Library generation was performed with the immunoSEQ multiplex PCR assay. TCRdb mirrors the immuneACCESS table, restricted to in-frame sequences. Some clones are absent from its copies; in checked studies, under half trace to an unresolved V gene, and the reason for the others is unknown. Present in this sample are 70,000 to 85,000 clones, roughly 91% of which were seen just once. 17% of the sample is held by the ten biggest clonotypes. Sequencing was carried out using blood. Receptors were obtained from a man between 50 and 59 years old in good health.

The V call is TRBV4-2, the J call TRBJ1-1; D unresolved. Germline CDR1 LGHNA, CDR2 YNFKEQ. CDR3 length: 15 residues. Trimming removed 1 base at V and 1 base at J, with 10 bases between. CDR3 in amino acids: CASSQGTVANTEAFF. CDR3 nucleotides: TGTGCCAGCAGCCAAGGAACTGTGGCGAACACTGAAGCTTTCTTT.

This clone was detected only a few times. This rearrangement joins TRBV27 to TRBJ2-6; D is unresolved. The CDR3 runs to 13 residues. Per germline, CDR1 MNHEY and CDR2 SMNVEV (reference sequence). The germline V and J ends were trimmed by 6 bases and 3 bases, with 6 bases remaining between them. The CDR3 reads CASRGSGANVLTF. In DNA form, the CDR3 reads TGTGCCAGCAGAGGAAGTGGGGCCAACGTCCTGACTTTC.

Only one count was recorded for this clone. V usage is TRBV5-6 and J usage is TRBJ1-5; D ambiguous. Trimming pared 0 bases from V and 4 bases from J, leaving 11 bases between. This CDR3 is 15 amino acids long. The germline gives CDR1 SGHDT, CDR2 YYEEEE. DNA of the CDR3: TGTGCCAGCAGCTTGGGTCCCAAAGGAAATCAGCCCCAGCATTTT. Its translation: CASSLGPKGNQPQHF.

This chain joins TRBV18 and TRBJ2-3; D tentatively reads TRBD1 or TRBD2 (5 bases each). With 0 bases removed from V and 6 bases from J, the gap between germline ends came to 16 bases. The CDR3 length is 16 residues. Looked up from germline, CDR1 is KGHSH and CDR2 is LQKENI. The CDR3: CASSPPTGQRGDTQYF. The CDR3 DNA sequence: TGTGCCAGCTCACCACCTACGGGGCAGAGAGGGGATACGCAGTATTTT. Full variable domain (remainder filled in from reference TRBV18 and TRBJ2-3): NAGVMQNPRHLVRRRGQEARLRCSPMKGHSHVYWYRQLPEEGLKFMVYLQKENIIDESGMPKERFSAEFPKEGPSILRIQQVVRGDSAAYFCASSPPTGQRGDTQYFGPGTRLTVL.

This chain uses TRBV5-1 with TRBJ2-5; D possibly corresponds to TRBD2 (7 bases). V dropped 4 bases and J dropped 1 base, with 11 bases sitting between them. CDR3 length: 14 residues. The V gene's germline CDR1 is SGHRS and CDR2 YFSETQ. The CDR3 reads CASSPRGAQETQYF. The DNA for the CDR3 is TGCGCCAGCAGCCCCCGGGGGGCCCAAGAGACCCAGTACTTC.

The J gene is TRBJ1-2, the V gene TRBV5-1; a possible D gene is TRBD1 (5 bases). The CDR3 is made up of 13 amino acids. Trimming removed 5 bases from V and 4 bases from J, with 12 bases in between. CDR1 and CDR2 (germline): SGHRS, YFSETQ. CDR3 amino acids: CASRSADSYGYTF. The DNA of the CDR3 is TGCGCCAGCAGATCCGCCGACAGCTATGGCTACACCTTC.

The chain links TRBV3-1 (or the pseudogene TRBV3-2) to TRBJ2-3; 10 bases are a match to TRBD1. Germline CDR1 and CDR2: LGHDT and YNNKEL (reference sequence). V gave up 4 bases and J gave up 4 bases; unmatched junction bases: 2. This CDR3 comprises 14 residues. CDR3 amino acids: CASSRQGAADTQYF. CDR3 coding DNA: TGTGCCAGCAGCCGACAGGGGGCCGCAGATACGCAGTATTTT.

This chain links TRBV6-6 with TRBJ2-5, with 7 positions matching TRBD1. J was trimmed by 2 bases and V by 4 bases; bases with no gene match: 1. This CDR3 spans 13 amino acids. The germline CDR1 and CDR2 sequences are MNHNY and SVGAGI (reference sequence). Here the CDR3 DNA reads TGTGCCAGCAGTTTGGGACAGCAAGAGACCCAGTACTTC. This translates into CASSLGQQETQYF.

The chain recombines TRBV6-5 with TRBJ2-1; D is unclear. CDR3 length equals 15 residues. V dropped 2 bases and J dropped 8 bases, with 16 bases sitting between them. Per the germline V gene, CDR1 is MNHEY and CDR2 is SVGAGI. For the CDR3, the DNA is TGTGCCAGCAGTTACCGGCAGGTGAGATGGGATGAGCAGTTCTTC. This codes for CASSYRQVRWDEQFF.

This sequence joins TRBV19 and TRBJ1-5, with 9 nucleotides matching TRBD1. Trimming cost V 2 bases and J 7 bases; bases outside gene matches: 9. The CDR3 loop spans 16 amino acids. Germline V lookup: CDR1 LNHDA, CDR2 SQIVND (reference sequence). CDR3 residues: CASSINPGQGGQPQHF. The CDR3 DNA sequence: TGTGCCAGTAGTATAAATCCGGGACAGGGAGGGCAGCCCCAGCATTTT.

The chain is built from TRBV30 and TRBJ2-7, with 8 bases matching TRBD1. The CDR3 length is 14 residues. With 1 base clipped from V and 3 bases from J, the junction kept 5 bases outside the gene matches. CDR1 and CDR2 (germline): GTSNPN, SVGIG (reference sequence). Here the CDR3 DNA reads TGTGCCTGGAGTGGGGACAGGAGTTACTACGAGCAGTACTTC. The encoded protein is CAWSGDRSYYEQYF. Full variable domain (outside the CDR3, taken from reference TRBV30 and TRBJ2-7): SQTIHQWPATLVQPVGSPLSLECTVEGTSNPNLYWYRQAAGRGLQLLFYSVGIGQISSEVPQNLSASRPQDRQFILSSKKLLLSDSGFYLCAWSGDRSYYEQYFGPGTRLTVT.

This chain uses TRBV20-1 with TRBJ1-2; D is unclear. Germline-derived CDR1 and CDR2 are DFQATT and SNEGSKA (reference sequence). This CDR3 contains 11 residues. Trimming took 6 bases from V and 7 from J, leaving 12 bases between them. CDR3 sequence: CSADRRGGYTF. The CDR3 DNA is TGCAGTGCCGACCGTCGTGGTGGCTACACCTTC.

This CDR3 reads CASSETDDSYNSPLHF. The CDR3 nucleotides read TGTGCCAGCAGTGAAACGGACGACTCCTATAATTCACCCCTCCACTTT. The rearrangement uses TRBV2 and TRBJ1-6; D gene uncertain. The germline V and J ends were trimmed by 2 bases and 0 bases, with 8 bases remaining between them. Germline V lookup: CDR1 SNHLY, CDR2 FYNNEI. The CDR3 has 16 residues.

V and J are TRBV6-5 and TRBJ1-1; D unresolved. Germline loops: CDR1 MNHEY, CDR2 SVGAGI. This CDR3 contains 13 residues. V dropped 7 bases and J dropped 5 bases, with 14 bases sitting between them. CDR3 sequence: CASTEDQVTEAFF. In DNA form, the CDR3 reads TGTGCCAGCACCGAAGACCAGGTTACTGAAGCTTTCTTT.

V gene TRBV12-3 or TRBV12-4 combines with J gene TRBJ1-2, with D possibly being TRBD1 (5 bases). There are 13 residues in the CDR3. V dropped 5 bases and J dropped 8 bases, with 15 bases sitting between them. CDR3: CASSPQGVWGYTF. The DNA for the CDR3 is TGTGCCAGCAGTCCGCAGGGCGTTTGGGGCTACACCTTC.

This clone has only one observation. The chain employs TRBV27 and TRBJ2-1; TRBD1 agrees at 8 bases. Trimming removed 4 bases from V and 9 bases from J; junction bases left unmatched: 8. Germline assignment: CDR1 MNHEY and CDR2 SMNVEV (reference sequence). The length of the CDR3 is 14 residues. CDR3 residues: CASSWGQEEPEQFF. CDR3 bases: TGTGCCAGCAGTTGGGGACAGGAAGAACCTGAGCAGTTCTTC.

Concerning this clone itself: This sample includes further DNA sequences coding for the same CDR3. The genes are TRBV5-1 and TRBJ2-5, with D possibly matching TRBD2 (5 bases). V was pared by 4 bases and J by 5 bases, with 12 bases between. Per germline, CDR1 SGHRS and CDR2 YFSETQ. The CDR3 covers 13 residues. The CDR3 is CASSPGWEETQYF. CDR3 nucleotide sequence: TGCGCCAGCAGCCCCGGTTGGGAGGAGACCCAGTACTTC. The variable domain in full, with the rest retrieved from reference TRBV5-1 and TRBJ2-5, is KAGVTQTPRYLIKTRGQQVTLSCSPISGHRSVSWYQQTPGQGLQFLFEYFSETQRNKGNFPGRFSGRQFSNSRSEMNVSTLELGDSALYLCASSPGWEETQYFGPGTRLLVL.

This rearrangement joins TRBV6-6 to TRBJ1-1, with D hard to call. V was pared by 5 bases and J by 3 bases, with 10 bases between. The germline V gene has CDR1 MNHNY and CDR2 SVGAGI (reference sequence). The CDR3 contains 13 residues. CDR3 amino acids: CASSRLADTEAFF. CDR3 in DNA: TGTGCCAGCAGTCGACTAGCGGACACTGAAGCTTTCTTT.

This chain connects TRBV5-4 to TRBJ1-1, with D perhaps matching TRBD1 (5 bases). Trimming took 0 bases from V and 0 from J, leaving 9 bases between them. This CDR3 is 15 amino acids long. Germline CDR1 reads SGHNT; CDR2 reads YYREEE (reference sequence). The CDR3 here is CASSLGPTVNTEAFF. CDR3 sequence (DNA): TGTGCCAGCAGCTTGGGGCCGACAGTGAACACTGAAGCTTTCTTT.

This chain uses TRBV6-1 with TRBJ2-7, with D possibly being TRBD1 or TRBD2 (6 bases each). The CDR3 extends over 16 amino acids. Trimming stripped 1 base from V and 3 bases from J, with 16 bases between. CDR1 and CDR2 (germline): MNHNS, SASEGT. CDR3 coding DNA: TGTGCCAGCAGTGAAGACAGGGATTTGGGGGGCTACGAGCAGTACTTC. Its translation: CASSEDRDLGGYEQYF.

This chain links TRBV7-2 with TRBJ1-3, with no clear D. CDR1 is SGHTA, CDR2 FQGNSA, per germline. The germline V and J ends were trimmed by 0 bases and 4 bases, with 10 bases remaining between them. The CDR3 has 15 residues. The CDR3 sequence is CASSLATVWGNTIYF. DNA for the CDR3: TGTGCCAGCAGCTTAGCCACGGTGTGGGGAAACACCATATATTTT.

The V and J genes are TRBV5-6 and TRBJ1-2; D might be TRBD1 (5 bases). The CDR3 length is 16 residues. Germline lookup yields CDR1 SGHDT and CDR2 YYEEEE. Trimming stripped 4 bases from V and 3 bases from J, with 19 bases between. This chain's CDR3 is CASSPGRSGRYYGYTF. DNA of the CDR3: TGTGCCAGCAGCCCGGGACGCAGCGGGCGGTACTATGGCTACACCTTC. Complete variable domain (other parts from reference TRBV5-6 and TRBJ1-2): DAGVTQSPTHLIKTRGQQVTLRCSPKSGHDTVSWYQQALGQGPQFIFQYYEEEERQRGNFPDRFSGHQFPNYSSELNVNALLLGDSALYLCASSPGRSGRYYGYTFGSGTRLTVV.

This sequence joins TRBV10-2 and TRBJ2-6, with D uncertain. The CDR3 spans 17 residues. Trimming took off 0 bases at V and 4 bases at J, with 13 bases between the two ends. The germline V gene has CDR1 WSHSY and CDR2 SAAADI. CDR3: CASSESRPGFGANVLTF. The CDR3 DNA reads TGCGCCAGCAGTGAGTCGAGGCCTGGGTTCGGGGCCAACGTCCTGACTTTC.

V and J are TRBV5-1 and TRBJ2-2; D perhaps matches TRBD1 (5 bases). The CDR3 has 15 residues. The germline CDR1 and CDR2 sequences are SGHRS and YFSETQ. V gave up 0 bases and J gave up 4 bases, with 10 bases separating them. In DNA form, the CDR3 reads TGCGCCAGCAGCTTGGGTTGGGGCGTCACCGGGGAGCTGTTTTTT. This sequence encodes CASSLGWGVTGELFF.

This sequence joins TRBV19 and TRBJ2-3; no firm D call. V lost 0 bases and J 8 bases, leaving 12 bases between the germline ends. The CDR3 runs to 14 residues. Germline V gives CDR1 LNHDA, CDR2 SQIVND (reference sequence). The DNA for the CDR3 is TGTGCCAGTAGTATAGAGGACGAGATGGGTACGCAGTATTTT. It yields the protein CASSIEDEMGTQYF.

The chain employs TRBV9 and TRBJ2-2; a weak D match, TRBD1 (6 bases). Deletions cut 0 bases from V and 6 bases from J, with 9 bases between. The CDR3 runs to 14 residues. CDR1 SGDLS and CDR2 YYNGEE come from the germline V gene. The CDR3 protein is CASSVEWGPGELFF. CDR3 coding DNA: TGTGCCAGCAGCGTAGAGTGGGGGCCCGGGGAGCTGTTTTTT.

A word on this clone: Additional DNA sequences in this sample encode the identical CDR3. The chain uses TRBV5-6 and TRBJ1-1; D gene unclear. CDR1 SGHDT and CDR2 YYEEEE come from the germline V gene. The CDR3 length is 13 residues. V lost 0 bases and J 1 base, leaving 4 bases between the germline ends. CDR3 amino acids: CASSLGRNTEAFF. CDR3 nucleotides: TGTGCCAGCAGCTTGGGACGGAACACTGAAGCTTTCTTT.